This T cell receptor beta chain was captured by sequencing in a study of blood T cell repertoires in COVID-19. Turning to the study itself: COVID-19 samples from acute and convalescent phases originated in the United States, Italy and Spain. T cells, B-cell-depleted T cells, or PBMCs supplied cDNA or gDNA.

Under the authors' procedure: Nucleated cell number was recorded as an estimate derived from reference gene primer amplification. The table came from immunoSEQ multiplex PCR; TCRdb's copy has only in-frame clones and leaves some out. D and trimming come from the DNA, and the V and J calls and clone size come from that table. The sample holds roughly 330,000 clones; approximately 86% are singletons and the top ten take 7.5% to 10%. The length of the CDR3 is 13 residues. Trimming stripped 2 bases from V and 8 bases from J, with 15 bases between. Germline CDR1 reads SQVTM; CDR2 reads ANQGSEA. The gene calls are TRBV29-1 and TRBJ1-1; D perhaps matches TRBD1 (5 bases). This receptor was obtained from a man aged 25-45 years with COVID-19, enrolled during active disease. The sequencing sample was made of peripheral blood. The DNA for the CDR3 is TGCAGCGTTGAAAAGACGGGGGTCGGGGAAGCTTTCTTT. This sequence encodes CSVEKTGVGEAFF.